Listed below are T cell receptor beta chains from one sample, sequenced in a study of cytomegalovirus exposure and HLA in healthy donors. Generated by immunoSEQ multiplex PCR, the TCRdb table keeps only in-frame clones and is missing some. The table records fewer than 250,000 clones, about 80% of them present only once. Sequencing input: PBMCs. These receptor sequences come from a woman aged 45-59 years in good health and CMV-seropositive. Both conserved end residues are part of each CDR3. Fields, in order: J gene, D gene, clone size, V gene, CDR3 DNA, CDR3 protein. A D gene is named only where the DNA matches it firmly. The size of a clone is reported for some rows only, either as once, few or many, or as a class for expanded clones.

TRBJ2-7 NA NA TRBV6-5 TGTGCCAGCAGTTACCAGGGATCGATTCCCTACGAGCAGTACTTC CASSYQGSIPYEQYF
TRBJ1-1 NA NA TRBV7-6 TGTGCCAGCAGCCTCGGGACCTCGATGGAGCGGGGGCCGAACACTGAAGCTTTCTTT CASSLGTSMERGPNTEAFF
TRBJ1-1 NA NA TRBV5-5 TGTGCCAGCACCTCCTGGGGCGCTGAAGCTTTCTTT CASTSWGAEAFF
TRBJ1-4 NA NA TRBV15 TGTGCCACCAGGATCCCGACAGGCACCATTAATGAAAAACTGTTTTTT CATRIPTGTINEKLFF
TRBJ1-4 TRBD1 NA TRBV7-9 TGTGCCAGCAGCTTAGGGGACAGGGTTGGCGAAAAACTGTTTTTT CASSLGDRVGEKLFF
TRBJ2-7 TRBD1 NA TRBV6-1 TGTGCCAGCAGGAAAGAGTCGACAGGGACCTACGAGCAGTACTTC CASRKESTGTYEQYF
TRBJ2-1 NA NA TRBV7-2 TGTGCCAGCAGCTCACAGGGCAATGAGCAGTTCTTC CASSSQGNEQFF
TRBJ1-6 NA NA TRBV28 TGTGCCAGCAGTTTAGATCGAGGGTATAATTCACCCCTCCACTTT CASSLDRGYNSPLHF
TRBJ2-2 TRBD2 NA TRBV6-1 TGTGCCAGCAGTGAAACTAGCGGGGGGACCGGGGAGCTGTTTTTT CASSETSGGTGELFF
TRBJ1-2 TRBD1 NA TRBV7-9 TGTTCCAGCAGTGCCACAGGGGGGGGCTACACCTTC CSSSATGGGYTF
TRBJ1-1 NA few TRBV5-1 TGCGCCAGCACGAGGACGGGGAATGTGAACACTGAAGCTTTCTTT CASTRTGNVNTEAFF
TRBJ1-5 TRBD1 NA TRBV27 TGTGCCAGCAGTCCGCCCCCTTTAGGGACAGCCAATCAGCCCCAGCATTTT CASSPPPLGTANQPQHF
TRBJ1-4 NA few TRBV5-4 TGTGCCAGCAGCTTGGGTTCGGCCAGCGGGGAAAAACTGTTTTTT CASSLGSASGEKLFF
TRBJ2-1 TRBD2 NA TRBV30 TGTGCCTGGAGTGTTTTAGCGGGGGGCACTAAGCAGTTCTTC CAWSVLAGGTKQFF
TRBJ2-7 TRBD2 once TRBV5-1 TGCGCCAGCAGCCACGGGACTAGCGGGCTGAGCTCCTACGAGCAGTACTTC CASSHGTSGLSSYEQYF
TRBJ1-6 TRBD1 once TRBV28 TGTGCCAGCAGTTTACCACCTGGGGACAGCTTTAATTCACCCCTCCACTTT CASSLPPGDSFNSPLHF
TRBJ1-1 NA NA TRBV7-9 TGTGCCAGCAGCTTAGCGGCGGGGGAGTGGACTGAAGCTTTCTTT CASSLAAGEWTEAFF
TRBJ1-1 NA NA TRBV6-1 TGTGCCAGCAGACACAACAGGGTCCAGAACACTGAAGCTTTCTTT CASRHNRVQNTEAFF
TRBJ2-1 TRBD2 NA TRBV29-1 TGCAGCGTTGCTTTACTAGCGGGGGTTGAAGATGAGCAGTTCTTC CSVALLAGVEDEQFF
TRBJ2-7 TRBD1 NA TRBV19 TGTGCCAGTAGTATTGGGACAGGGGCTCTCTACGAGCAGTACTTC CASSIGTGALYEQYF
TRBJ1-1 TRBD1 NA TRBV19 TGTGCCAGTAACCTGGACAGGGGAGGGAGCACTGAAGCTTTCTTT CASNLDRGGSTEAFF
TRBJ1-6 NA NA TRBV28 TGTGCCAGCACCCCAGGGGTTTCACCCCTCCACTTT CASTPGVSPLHF
TRBJ2-5 NA NA TRBV7-2 TGTGCCAGCAGCTTAATGTCTTCTAGGGGGGGAGGAGAGACCCAGTACTTC CASSLMSSRGGGETQYF
TRBJ1-4 NA NA TRBV7-2 TGTGCCAGCAGCTTAGGGGCCAATGAAAAACTGTTTTTT CASSLGANEKLFF
TRBJ2-7 TRBD1 NA TRBV7-9 TGTGCCAGCAGCTTACAGGGGGCGGACGAGCAGTACTTC CASSLQGADEQYF
TRBJ2-7 NA NA TRBV20-1 TGCAGTGCCGCGGGACCCTACGAGCAGTACTTC CSAAGPYEQYF
TRBJ2-7 TRBD2 NA TRBV15 TGTGCCACCAGTCGTCGGGCCAGCGGGGGCAGCTCCTACGAGCAGTACTTC CATSRRASGGSSYEQYF
TRBJ2-1 TRBD2 NA TRBV6-5 TGTGCCAGCAGCCTCACGAGCGGGGGCTACAATGAGCAGTTCTTC CASSLTSGGYNEQFF
TRBJ2-3 TRBD2 NA TRBV4-1 TGCGCCAGCAGCCAATCACTAGCGGGATGGGGACGGGATACGCAGTATTTT CASSQSLAGWGRDTQYF
TRBJ1-2 NA NA TRBV7-3 TGTGCCAGCAGCCCGCGGGGGGCAGAACGAGATGGCTACACCTTC CASSPRGAERDGYTF
TRBJ1-2 NA once TRBV11-2 TGTGCCAGCAGCCCTCTTTCAGATTACTATGGCTACACCTTC CASSPLSDYYGYTF
TRBJ2-3 NA NA TRBV27 TGTGCCAGCAGTTTAAGTTTTCCGGGACTGGGGCATGGAGATACGCAGTATTTT CASSLSFPGLGHGDTQYF
TRBJ1-1 NA NA TRBV30 TGTGCCTGGAGTGATCGGGAGGGGGCTTTCTTT CAWSDREGAFF
TRBJ2-3 NA once TRBV7-9 TGTGCCAGCAGCGGGGGCGGGGGCCTTAGCACAGATACGCAGTATTTT CASSGGGGLSTDTQYF
TRBJ1-1 TRBD1 NA TRBV19 TGTGCCAGTAGCCTCGACAGGGTCACTGAAGCTTTCTTT CASSLDRVTEAFF
TRBJ1-5 NA NA TRBV18 TGTGCCAGCTCCGAGGAGAGGGTAGTCAATCAGCCCCAGCATTTT CASSEERVVNQPQHF
TRBJ2-4 NA NA TRBV2 TGTGCCAGCAGTCCCCTGGCAGGATTCGAGTCACCAGCCAAAAACATTCAGTACTTC CASSPLAGFESPAKNIQYF
TRBJ1-6 NA NA TRBV27 TGTGCCAGCAGTTTGACAGGCATCAATTCACCCCTCCACTTT CASSLTGINSPLHF
TRBJ1-3 NA NA TRBV27 TGTGCCAGCAGTTTCTTAGGGGTTGGAAACACCATATATTTT CASSFLGVGNTIYF
TRBJ1-1 NA NA TRBV6-1 TGTGCCAGCAGGGAGGACGGCCACAGCAAAGCTTTCTTT CASREDGHSKAFF
TRBJ2-2 NA NA TRBV7-2 TGTGCCAGCAGCTTAATGGAGAACGGGGAGCTGTTTTTT CASSLMENGELFF
TRBJ1-5 NA NA TRBV21-1 TGTGCCAGCAGCAAAGTTGGAGGCCAGCTCTCGAAGCCCCAGCATTTT CASSKVGGQLSKPQHF
TRBJ2-7 TRBD2 NA TRBV11-2 TGTGCCAGCAGCCGTACTAGCGGGGGGCCCCACGAGCAGTACTTC CASSRTSGGPHEQYF
TRBJ1-1 NA NA TRBV28 TGTGCCAGCAGTTCAAGTGGGTGGGCCACTGAAGCTTTCTTT CASSSSGWATEAFF
TRBJ1-2 NA NA TRBV4-1 TGCGCCAGCAGCCAAGGTTCGAGAACGGTGTCTCGCTACACCTTC CASSQGSRTVSRYTF
TRBJ2-7 NA once TRBV14 TGTGCCAGCAGCCCTGGACACGGTGGGGAGCAGTACTTC CASSPGHGGEQYF
TRBJ2-1 TRBD1 few TRBV7-3 TGTGCCAGCAGCTCCCGACTTTCGGACAGGAGGTACAATGAGCAGTTCTTC CASSSRLSDRRYNEQFF